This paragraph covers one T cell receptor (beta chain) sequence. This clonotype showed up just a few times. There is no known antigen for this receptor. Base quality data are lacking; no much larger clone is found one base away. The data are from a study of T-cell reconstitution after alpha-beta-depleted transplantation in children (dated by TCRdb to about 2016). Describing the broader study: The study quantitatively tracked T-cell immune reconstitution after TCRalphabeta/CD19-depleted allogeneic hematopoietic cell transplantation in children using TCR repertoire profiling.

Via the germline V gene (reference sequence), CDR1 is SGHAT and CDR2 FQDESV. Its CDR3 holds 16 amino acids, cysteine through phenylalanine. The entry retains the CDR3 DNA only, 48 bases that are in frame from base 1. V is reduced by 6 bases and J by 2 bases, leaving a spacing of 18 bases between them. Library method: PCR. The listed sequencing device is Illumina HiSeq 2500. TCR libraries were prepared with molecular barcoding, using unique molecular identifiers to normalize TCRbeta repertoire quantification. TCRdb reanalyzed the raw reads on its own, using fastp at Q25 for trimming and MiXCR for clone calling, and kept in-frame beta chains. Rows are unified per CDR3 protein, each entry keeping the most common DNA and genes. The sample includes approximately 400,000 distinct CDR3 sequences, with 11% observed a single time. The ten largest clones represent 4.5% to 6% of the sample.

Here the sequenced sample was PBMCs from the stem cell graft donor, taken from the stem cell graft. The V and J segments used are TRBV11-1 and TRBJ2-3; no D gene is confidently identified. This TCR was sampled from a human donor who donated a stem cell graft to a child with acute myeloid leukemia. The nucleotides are TGTGCCAGCAGACCTATCGGTGCAGGCCACACAGATACGCAGTATTTT. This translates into CASRPIGAGHTDTQYF.